This T cell receptor (beta chain) was found in a study of T cell responses to AZD1222 COVID-19 vaccine. Study-wide results and limits: An increase in Spike-specific TCR breadth and depth was observed after two AZD1222 doses. None of the repertoires were sampled until the peak T cell response had passed. Clonal diversity was possibly underestimated, and the donors were mostly white British, with more females.

Regarding this clone: Its antigen is currently unknown.

The repertoire was sequenced with immunoSEQ multiplex PCR; TCRdb's copy has only in-frame clones and lacks some. The sample lists over 45,000 clones, approximately 85% seen once, with about 15% in the top ten. The germline V and J ends were trimmed by 4 bases and 0 bases, with 18 bases remaining between them. This CDR3 is built from 17 residues. The sequencing used peripheral blood, collected on day 0 of AZD1222 vaccination. This TCR derives from an adult in good health. J is TRBJ1-1 and V is TRBV23-1; D uncertain. TRBV23-1 is annotated as an ORF whose role is uncertain. The chain's CDR3 is CASSLLTELHMNTEAFF. CDR3 sequence (DNA): TGCGCCAGCAGTCTTCTCACAGAACTCCACATGAACACTGAAGCTTTCTTT.